Following are 25 T cell receptor beta chains from one sample sequenced in a study of blood T cell repertoires in COVID-19. Sequencing used immunoSEQ multiplex PCR; TCRdb keeps in-frame clones, though not all of them. Here the sample spans under 450,000 clones, about 91% being singletons. The sample taken for sequencing was peripheral blood. Source of these receptors: a woman aged 45 to 65 with COVID-19, enrolled during active disease.

The V gene is TRBV18, the J gene TRBJ2-3, with TRBD1 identical over 8 bases. The germline V gene encodes CDR1 KGHSH and CDR2 LQKENI. The V and J ends lost 3 bases and 5 bases, in that order; junction bases with no gene match: 4. CDR3 length: 14 residues. The CDR3 sequence: CASSPDRVGDTQYF. The DNA of the CDR3 is TGTGCCAGCTCACCGGACAGGGTGGGAGATACGCAGTATTTT.

This rearrangement joins TRBV5-1 to TRBJ2-5; 10 nucleotides match TRBD1. CDR1 and CDR2 from the germline V gene are SGHRS and YFSETQ. The CDR3 contains 15 residues. V gave up 0 bases and J gave up 4 bases; unmatched junction bases: 3. The CDR3 sequence is CASSLGTGGGETQYF. CDR3 bases: TGCGCCAGCAGCTTGGGGACAGGGGGAGGAGAGACCCAGTACTTC.

The V call is TRBV5-1, the J call TRBJ2-5, with unresolved D. The germline V gene encodes CDR1 SGHRS and CDR2 YFSETQ. V was clipped by 4 bases and J by 5 bases, with 12 bases between them. The CDR3 totals 13 residues. The CDR3 nucleotides are TGCGCCAGCAGCCCATCTGCCGGGGAGACCCAGTACTTC. Translating gives CASSPSAGETQYF.

The chain joins TRBV11-2 to TRBJ1-2, with D perhaps TRBD1 (6 bases). This CDR3 is 14 amino acids long. Germline V gene sequence: CDR1 SGHAT, CDR2 FQNNGV. With 1 base removed from V and 4 bases from J, the gap between germline ends came to 10 bases. DNA for the CDR3: TGTGCCAGCAGCTTAGGGGGGCAGAGCTATGGCTACACCTTC. Translated, it gives CASSLGGQSYGYTF.

The chain uses TRBV10-1 and TRBJ1-1; the D gene is possibly TRBD1 (5 bases). Trimming stripped 6 bases from V and 4 bases from J, with 15 bases between. Germline values: CDR1 WNHNN, CDR2 SYGVQD (reference sequence). The CDR3 sequence is 14 residues long. CDR3 in DNA: TGCGCCAGCAGCCTCGACAGTGGTAGCACTGAAGCTTTCTTT. Protein product: CASSLDSGSTEAFF.

J is TRBJ1-5 and V is TRBV7-8; D gene unclear. Germline CDR1 reads SGHVS; CDR2 reads FQNEAQ. V lost 1 base and J lost 7, with 8 bases in between. The CDR3 runs 13 residues. Here the CDR3 DNA reads TGTGCCAGCAGCTTAGGAGCGGGACAGCCCCAGCATTTT. It translates to CASSLGAGQPQHF.

The rearrangement links TRBV7-8 to TRBJ1-2; a possible D gene is TRBD1 (6 bases). The germline V gene encodes CDR1 SGHVS and CDR2 FQNEAQ. V lost 4 bases, J lost 7 bases, and 13 bases lay in between. The CDR3 has 13 residues. The CDR3 loop is CASSSLRGGGYTF. The CDR3 DNA reads as TGTGCCAGCAGCTCCCTTAGGGGGGGTGGCTACACCTTC.

This clone was seen only once. This chain links TRBV24-1 with TRBJ2-2; the D gene is possibly TRBD1 (6 bases). Germline-derived CDR1 and CDR2 are KGHDR and SFDVKD. The germline V and J ends were trimmed by 9 bases and 2 bases, with 12 bases remaining between them. The CDR3 length is 14 residues. CDR3 loop: CATGGHTNTGELFF. The CDR3 DNA reads as TGTGCCACCGGGGGACATACTAACACCGGGGAGCTGTTTTTT.

In its sample, this clone was seen a few times. The genes are TRBV30 and TRBJ1-4; TRBD1 matches 9 bases. The V and J ends lost 1 base and 7 bases, in that order; junction bases with no gene match: 4. The CDR3 totals 14 residues. From germline, CDR1 is GTSNPN and CDR2 SVGIG (reference sequence). DNA for the CDR3: TGTGCCTGGAGTGGGGGACAGGGTTTTGAAAAACTGTTTTTT. It translates to CAWSGGQGFEKLFF.

This sequence joins TRBV7-3 and TRBJ2-7; 8 bases agree with TRBD2. V shed 4 bases and J 3 bases; nucleotides not matched to a gene: 5. The CDR3 has 14 amino acids. CDR1 is SGHTA and CDR2 is FQGTGA in the germline V gene. The CDR3, as DNA: TGTGCCAGCAGCTCTAAGCGGGGGAACTACGAGCAGTACTTC. Translating it yields CASSSKRGNYEQYF.

The J gene is TRBJ2-3, the V gene TRBV4-1; a weak D match, TRBD2 (6 bases). Trimming pared 1 base from V and 4 bases from J, leaving 21 bases between. This CDR3 spans 18 amino acids. The germline V gene encodes CDR1 MGHRA and CDR2 YSYEKL. The chain's CDR3 is CASSQARMRGVASDTQYF. DNA of the CDR3: TGCGCCAGCAGCCAAGCTCGTATGCGCGGGGTGGCATCAGATACGCAGTATTTT.

V usage is TRBV2 and J usage is TRBJ2-7; TRBD1 matches 8 bases. The junction had 4 bases not matched to a gene; V was cut back by 9 bases and J by 0 bases. This CDR3 comprises 13 residues. CDR1 is SNHLY, CDR2 FYNNEI, per germline. DNA for the CDR3: TGTGCCAGGGACAGGGCGTCCTCCTACGAGCAGTACTTC. Protein product: CARDRASSYEQYF.

The V and J genes are TRBV18 and TRBJ1-5, with 9 bases fitting TRBD1. CDR1 and CDR2 from the germline V gene are KGHSH and LQKENI. The V gene end was trimmed by 3 bases and the J gene end by 5 bases; junction bases not matched to a gene: 5. CDR3 size: 15 residues. CDR3 nucleotides: TGTGCCAGCTCACCTTGGACAGGGGAAGATCAGCCCCAGCATTTT. Translated, it gives CASSPWTGEDQPQHF. Complete variable domain (other parts from reference TRBV18 and TRBJ1-5): NAGVMQNPRHLVRRRGQEARLRCSPMKGHSHVYWYRQLPEEGLKFMVYLQKENIIDESGMPKERFSAEFPKEGPSILRIQQVVRGDSAAYFCASSPWTGEDQPQHFGDGTRLSIL.

The chain combines TRBV6-5 with TRBJ2-7, with D possibly being TRBD1 (5 bases). This CDR3 region has 15 residues. Germline V gene data show CDR1 as MNHEY and CDR2 as SVGAGI. V was trimmed by 5 bases and J by 5 bases, leaving 19 bases between them. The CDR3 nucleotides are TGTGCCAGCAGTAAGTCTAGGCAGGGTTATAACGAGCAGTACTTC. Translated, it gives CASSKSRQGYNEQYF.

The chain couples TRBV6-4 to TRBJ1-2; D perhaps matches TRBD1 (6 bases). The ends were cut back, 2 bases at V and 4 bases at J, with 11 bases in the middle. This CDR3 comprises 14 residues. The germline V gene encodes CDR1 MRHNA and CDR2 SNTAGT. CDR3 in DNA: TGTGCCAGCAGTGACGGCGAAGGGGGCTATGGCTACACCTTC. Amino acids: CASSDGEGGYGYTF.

The gene calls are TRBV9 and TRBJ1-2; the match to TRBD1 covers 7 bases. The CDR3 runs 12 residues. CDR1 is SGDLS and CDR2 is YYNGEE in the germline V gene. The V and J ends lost 3 bases and 9 bases, in that order; junction bases with no gene match: 5. The CDR3 reads CASSANRGSYTF. The CDR3 bases are TGTGCCAGCAGCGCCAACAGGGGTAGCTACACCTTC.

V usage is TRBV27 and J usage is TRBJ2-2; D remains unclear. This CDR3 has 15 amino acids. Between the trimmed V and J ends, which lost 1 base and 5 bases, there was a span of 11 bases. Germline V lookup: CDR1 MNHEY, CDR2 SMNVEV (reference sequence). CDR3 protein: CASSLFGLTTGELFF. The DNA for the CDR3 is TGTGCCAGCAGTTTATTTGGGTTGACTACCGGGGAGCTGTTTTTT.

The chain links TRBV4-1 to TRBJ2-7; D perhaps matches TRBD2 (5 bases). V was pared by 1 base and J by 3 bases, with 10 bases between. CDR1 is MGHRA and CDR2 is YSYEKL in the germline V gene. This CDR3 region has 14 residues. As DNA, the CDR3 is TGCGCCAGCAGCCAAGGGGCCGGGGACTACGAGCAGTACTTC. Translating it yields CASSQGAGDYEQYF.

The J gene is TRBJ2-1, the V gene TRBV25-1; the D is unclear. CDR1 and CDR2 (germline): MGHDK, SYGVNS. The CDR3 sequence is 11 residues long. V lost 4 bases to trimming and J lost 7 bases, with 5 bases between them. The DNA of the CDR3 is TGTGCCAGCAGTGTAGTTAATGAGCAGTTCTTC. Translated, it gives CASSVVNEQFF.

The V and J genes are TRBV6-5 and TRBJ2-7; 8 bases match TRBD1. Trimming removed 2 bases from V and 5 bases from J; junction bases left unmatched: 5. This CDR3 has 14 residues. Germline CDR1 is MNHEY and CDR2 is SVGAGI. The CDR3 spells CASSYQGARDEQYF. The CDR3 coding sequence is TGTGCCAGCAGTTACCAGGGGGCAAGGGACGAGCAGTACTTC.

The chain combines TRBV29-1 with TRBJ1-2; the D gene is possibly TRBD1 (5 bases). Looked up from germline, CDR1 is SQVTM and CDR2 is ANQGSEA. The V end was cut by 2 bases, the J end by 7 bases, with 17 bases between. The CDR3 totals 14 residues. For the CDR3, the DNA is TGCAGCGTTGAACTGGGTGGGGCCCCGGGTGGCTACACCTTC. Its protein is CSVELGGAPGGYTF.

CDR3 nucleotides: TGTGCCAGCAGCAGCTGGAGGAGCACTGAAGCTTTCTTT. Protein product: CASSSWRSTEAFF. This chain uses TRBV3-1 (or the pseudogene TRBV3-2) with TRBJ1-1; the D is unclear. CDR1 is LGHDT and CDR2 is YNNKEL in the germline V gene (reference sequence). The CDR3 runs 13 residues. Between the trimmed V and J ends, which lost 5 bases and 4 bases, there was a span of 11 bases.

This chain connects TRBV10-1 to TRBJ2-5; 8 bases are a match to TRBD1. Losses at the gene ends were 2 bases for V and 2 bases for J; bases not matched to a gene: 4. The germline V gene encodes CDR1 WNHNN and CDR2 SYGVQD (reference sequence). CDR3 length: 15 amino acids. CDR3 bases: TGCGCCAGCAGTGAGGCCCGACAGGGGCAAGAGACCCAGTACTTC. Amino acid sequence: CASSEARQGQETQYF.

The genes are TRBV12-5 and TRBJ1-2, with a tentative D call TRBD1 (6 bases). V was clipped by 4 bases and J by 2 bases, with 14 bases between them. CDR1 and CDR2 (germline): LGHNT, FRNRAP. This CDR3 has 15 amino acids. The CDR3 DNA reads as TGTGCTAGTGGTTCCCCGGCTACAGGGAACTATGGCTACACCTTC. Encoded protein: CASGSPATGNYGYTF.

This clone was observed a single time. The rearrangement links TRBV5-5 to TRBJ1-1; a possible D gene is TRBD1 (6 bases). CDR1 is SGHKS, CDR2 YYEKEE, per germline (reference sequence). V shed 4 bases and J shed 0 bases, with 13 bases lying between them. This CDR3 spans 15 amino acids. The CDR3 reads CASSLSQGMNTEAFF. In DNA form, the CDR3 reads TGTGCCAGCAGCCTATCCCAGGGGATGAACACTGAAGCTTTCTTT.